This T cell receptor (beta chain) was found in a study of blood T cell repertoires in COVID-19. Residents of 24 US areas, aged roughly 18 to 89 years, made up the participants. Cohort assignment relied on participant-reported clinical history. J gave up 8 bases and V 4 bases, and 14 bases lay outside the gene matches. CDR1 is SGHVS and CDR2 is FQNEAQ in the germline V gene. This CDR3 is built from 16 residues. Original data processing: Reference gene primers were amplified, and this amplification served to estimate nucleated cell counts. Sequenced by immunoSEQ multiplex PCR; TCRdb stores in-frame clones only, minus some. From that table come the V and J calls and clone size; the DNA was used to work out D and trimming. The sample contains 200,000 or so clones, about 90% of which appear only once.

The sequenced sample consisted of PBMCs or T cells enriched from blood (not recorded which). This chain uses TRBV7-8 with TRBJ2-1; TRBD2 aligns across 7 bases. This receptor was taken from a man aged 25-45 years who had recovered from COVID-19. The CDR3 coding sequence is TGTGCCAGCAGCTCACAACCGGGACTATATGGAGATGAGCAGTTCTTC. Amino acid sequence: CASSSQPGLYGDEQFF. The whole variable domain, filled in from reference TRBV7-8 and TRBJ2-1, reads GAGVSQSPRYKVAKRGQDVALRCDPISGHVSLFWYQQALGQGPEFLTYFQNEAQLDKSGLPSDRFFAERPEGSVSTLKIQRTQQEDSAVYLCASSSQPGLYGDEQFFGPGTRLTVL.